A single sample gave rise to the 22 T cell receptor beta chains below, sequenced in a study of metastatic and nonmetastatic thyroid tumors. No patient received treatment before thyroid surgery. TCRdb reanalyzed the PCR reads with MiXCR. The table shows 20,000 to 25,000 clones, with about 30% occurring only once. Sequencing input: tumor tissue. These receptors were obtained from a female donor with papillary thyroid cancer or a benign thyroid nodule (not recorded which). Some clones in this sample may be carry-over from other donors' samples.

A few counts support this clone. The chain recombines TRBV27 with TRBJ1-3; D remains unclear. Trimming took 3 bases from V and 3 from J, leaving 18 bases between them. The CDR3 length is 17 residues. Germline CDR1 and CDR2: MNHEY and SMNVEV (reference sequence). CDR3: CASSLKSGGQYGNTIYF. The DNA of the CDR3 is TGTGCCAGCAGTTTGAAGTCCGGCGGGCAATATGGAAACACCATATATTTT.

This clone was seen repeatedly, ten times or more. The V gene is TRBV4-1, the J gene TRBJ2-2; D is unresolved. CDR1 and CDR2 from the germline V gene are MGHRA and YSYEKL. The CDR3 spans 13 residues. The germline V and J ends were trimmed by 4 bases and 6 bases, with 9 bases remaining between them. The CDR3 loop reads CASSPLAPGELFF. For the CDR3, the DNA is TGCGCCAGCAGCCCGTTGGCCCCCGGGGAGCTGTTTTTT.

The table lists this clone with many counts. A much more abundant neighbour one base away suggests this may be a read error. This chain uses TRBV20-1 with TRBJ1-1, with 8 bases that match TRBD1. The germline V gene encodes CDR1 DFQATT and CDR2 SNEGSKA (reference sequence). Germline trimming cut 2 bases from V and 4 bases from J; bases unmatched to any gene: 3. CDR3 size: 13 residues. CDR3 nucleotide sequence: TGCAGTGCTAGACAGGGGGCCGCCACTGAAGCTTTCTTT. Translating gives CSARQGAATEAFF.

This clone was observed at least ten times. The chain couples TRBV7-3 to TRBJ2-1; TRBD1 agrees at 8 bases. The V segment lost 2 bases and the J segment 4 bases; nucleotides outside the gene matches: 4. CDR3 length: 15 residues. Germline CDR1 is SGHTA and CDR2 is FQGTGA. This CDR3 reads CASSLQGQAYNEQFF. CDR3 DNA sequence: TGTGCCAGCAGCTTACAGGGACAGGCTTACAATGAGCAGTTCTTC.

This clone showed up many times. The V and J genes are TRBV7-9 and TRBJ1-1; D not certain. V was clipped by 1 base and J by 6 bases, with 9 bases between them. Germline CDR1 is SEHNR and CDR2 is FQNEAQ (reference sequence). The CDR3 totals 13 residues. CDR3 coding DNA: TGTGCCAGCAGCTTAGAGCCGGGCGCTGAAGCTTTCTTT. Translation: CASSLEPGAEAFF. Using reference TRBV7-9 and TRBJ1-1 for the parts outside the CDR3, the full variable domain is DTGVSQNPRHKITKRGQNVTFRCDPISEHNRLYWYRQTLGQGPEFLTYFQNEAQLEKSRLLSDRFSAERPKGSFSTLEIQRTEQGDSAMYLCASSLEPGAEAFFGQGTRLTVV.

This clone was seen many times. This chain links TRBV7-6 with TRBJ2-1, with D possibly TRBD1 on 5 matching bases. From germline, CDR1 is SGHVS and CDR2 FNYEAQ. This CDR3 comprises 14 residues. Trimming cost V 1 base and J 8 bases, with 12 bases left between them. The CDR3 DNA sequence: TGTGCCAGCAGCTTAGTTTCAGGGTTCGATGAGCAGTTCTTC. Encoded protein: CASSLVSGFDEQFF.

The V and J genes are TRBV20-1 and TRBJ2-7, with D possibly matching TRBD2 (6 bases). The germline gives CDR1 DFQATT, CDR2 SNEGSKA (reference sequence). This CDR3 region has 15 residues. The ends were cut back, 3 bases at V and 2 bases at J, with 17 bases in the middle. The DNA of the CDR3 is TGCAGTGCTAGTATTAGTGCTGGAGGGCCCTACGAGCAGTACTTC. Its protein is CSASISAGGPYEQYF.

This clone was picked up many times. The J gene is TRBJ2-3, the V gene TRBV6-1; D remains ambiguous. V was shortened by 3 bases and J by 0 bases, with 10 bases between the two germline ends. Germline lookup yields CDR1 MNHNS and CDR2 SASEGT. CDR3 length equals 15 residues. The CDR3 sequence: CASSDTKTSTDTQYF. The CDR3 nucleotides read TGTGCCAGCAGTGACACAAAAACTAGCACAGATACGCAGTATTTT.

This clone was picked up many times. The chain has TRBV4-1 and TRBJ2-5; D perhaps matches TRBD2 (7 bases). The CDR3 consists of 15 residues. CDR1 is MGHRA, CDR2 YSYEKL, per germline. V was pared by 6 bases and J by 6 bases, with 20 bases between. CDR3 nucleotide sequence: TGCGCCAGCAGTCGATGGTCGGGGGGCGTTCAGACCCAGTACTTC. Its translation: CASSRWSGGVQTQYF.

V gene TRBV11-1 combines with J gene TRBJ2-2, with TRBD2 identical over 13 bases. The CDR3 covers 16 residues. V lost 4 bases to trimming and J lost 9 bases; unmatched junction nucleotides: 8. Germline CDR1 reads SGHAT; CDR2 reads FQDESV (reference sequence). The CDR3 sequence is CASSWTSGGGIWELFF. DNA for the CDR3: TGTGCCAGCAGCTGGACTAGCGGGGGTGGCATCTGGGAGCTGTTTTTT.

This chain joins TRBV9 and TRBJ1-1; no clear D gene. The CDR3 has 15 residues. Trimming shortened V by 0 bases and J by 4 bases, and 13 bases separated the two germline ends. The germline V gene encodes CDR1 SGDLS and CDR2 YYNGEE. DNA of the CDR3: TGTGCCAGCAGCGTAGGGGTTCAATCGGGCACTGAAGCTTTCTTT. Its protein is CASSVGVQSGTEAFF. The variable domain in full, with the rest retrieved from reference TRBV9 and TRBJ1-1, is DSGVTQTPKHLITATGQRVTLRCSPRSGDLSVYWYQQSLDQGLQFLIQYYNGEERAKGNILERFSAQQFPDLHSELNLSSLELGDSALYFCASSVGVQSGTEAFFGQGTRLTVV.

In the case of this clone: A much bigger clone sits one base away, suggesting this may be a read error. The rearrangement uses TRBV7-9 and TRBJ2-5; tentative D call: TRBD1 (5 bases). This CDR3 contains 15 residues. V lost 3 bases and J lost 5, with 16 bases in between. The V gene's germline CDR1 is SEHNR and CDR2 FQNEAQ (reference sequence). The CDR3 loop reads CASSFGTWGEETQYF. CDR3 nucleotides: TGTGCCAGCAGCTTTGGCACATGGGGCGAGGAGACCCAGTACTTC.

By its share, this clone is medium-sized. The CDR3 loop reads CASSEADGSYEQYF. For the CDR3, the DNA is TGTGCCAGCAGTGAAGCGGACGGGTCCTACGAGCAGTACTTC. The J gene is TRBJ2-7, the V gene TRBV2; D not resolved. This CDR3 contains 14 residues. Germline V gives CDR1 SNHLY, CDR2 FYNNEI. Trimming took off 0 bases at V and 1 base at J, with 7 bases between the two ends.

In its sample, this clone ranks as medium-sized (0.01 to 0.1%). The chain carries TRBV20-1 and TRBJ2-7; D possibly corresponds to TRBD1 (5 bases). The CDR3 is 12 residues long. Germline values: CDR1 DFQATT, CDR2 SNEGSKA (reference sequence). Trimming cost V 7 bases and J 1 base, with 11 bases left between them. CDR3 nucleotide sequence: TGCAGTGTTACGACAGATTCCTACGAGCAGTACTTC. This codes for CSVTTDSYEQYF.

This clone was seen many times. This may arise from a read error, as a much more abundant clone is one base away. The chain recombines TRBV19 with TRBJ2-3; 8 nucleotides agree with TRBD2. This CDR3 is built from 16 residues. The V segment lost 6 bases and the J segment 1 base; nucleotides outside the gene matches: 9. Germline CDR1 reads LNHDA; CDR2 reads SQIVND (reference sequence). CDR3: CASSGGGSWGTDTQYF. The CDR3 DNA is TGTGCCAGTAGCGGGGGGGGATCATGGGGCACAGATACGCAGTATTTT.

In this sample, this clone turned up once. At one end, the junction sequence differs from germline, possibly due to a read error. The chain is built from TRBV9 and TRBJ2-7; D call uncertain. This CDR3 region has 15 residues. Germline-derived CDR1 and CDR2 are SGDLS and YYNGEE. CDR3 coding DNA: TGTGCCAGCAGCCCGCGCGCGGTGGTGGCCTACGATCAGTACTTC. This gives the protein CASSPRAVVAYDQYF. The variable domain in full, completed from reference TRBV9 and TRBJ2-7, reads DSGVTQTPKHLITATGQRVTLRCSPRSGDLSVYWYQQSLDQGLQFLIQYYNGEERAKGNILERFSAQQFPDLHSELNLSSLELGDSALYFCASSPRAVVAYDQYFGPGTRLTVT.

The chain links TRBV5-1 to TRBJ2-1; D unclear. CDR1 and CDR2 from the germline V gene are SGHRS and YFSETQ. Trimming left V 3 bases short and J 0 bases short, with 4 bases between. The CDR3 has 13 residues. DNA for the CDR3: TGCGCCAGCAGCTCGGGCTCCTACAATGAGCAGTTCTTC. Translated: CASSSGSYNEQFF.

This clone showed up many times. The V and J genes are TRBV30 and TRBJ1-5; TRBD1 might be the D (6 bases). V lost 2 bases, J lost 6 bases, and 11 bases lay in between. Germline V CDR1 and CDR2: GTSNPN, SVGIG (reference sequence). The CDR3 spans 13 residues. CDR3 DNA sequence: TGTGCCTGGAGTTTAAAGGGGGTTCAGCCCCAGCATTTT. It encodes CAWSLKGVQPQHF.

This clone occurred many times. This same CDR3 is encoded by further DNA sequences in the sample. This chain connects TRBV5-1 to TRBJ2-7, with D perhaps matching TRBD2 (6 bases). V lost 5 bases, J lost 5 bases, and 17 bases lay in between. This CDR3 is 14 amino acids long. The germline V gene has CDR1 SGHRS and CDR2 YFSETQ. The CDR3 spells CASRRGGPRDEQYF. The CDR3 DNA reads as TGCGCCAGCAGGCGTGGAGGGCCCAGGGACGAGCAGTACTTC.

The chain uses TRBV19 and TRBJ2-7; tentatively, D is TRBD1 or TRBD2 (6 bases each). The germline V gene has CDR1 LNHDA and CDR2 SQIVND (reference sequence). CDR3 size: 18 residues. The V gene lost 6 bases and the J gene lost 5 bases, with 29 bases spanning the gap. The CDR3 region has the DNA TGTGCCAGTAGCCTACTTCGAGGGGGATCGGGGGAAAAGAACGAGCAGTACTTC. It translates to CASSLLRGGSGEKNEQYF.

As regards this clone: The junction does not match germline at one end; this may be a read error. V usage is TRBV19 and J usage is TRBJ2-2; perhaps TRBD2 as D (5 bases). The CDR3 runs to 13 residues. In germline, CDR1 is LNHDA, CDR2 SQIVND (reference sequence). The chain's CDR3 is CAISIYGTWELFF. CDR3 DNA: TGTGCCATTAGTATATACGGCACCTGGGAGCTGTTTTTC.

This clone was recorded many times. CDR3 nucleotide sequence: TGTGCCAGCAGTGGTCAGGGTAACACCGGGGAGCTGTTTTTT. Its translation: CASSGQGNTGELFF. This chain joins TRBV2 and TRBJ2-2; D perhaps matches TRBD1 (5 bases). With 4 bases removed from V and 2 bases from J, the gap between germline ends came to 8 bases. Germline loops: CDR1 SNHLY, CDR2 FYNNEI. CDR3 length: 14 residues.